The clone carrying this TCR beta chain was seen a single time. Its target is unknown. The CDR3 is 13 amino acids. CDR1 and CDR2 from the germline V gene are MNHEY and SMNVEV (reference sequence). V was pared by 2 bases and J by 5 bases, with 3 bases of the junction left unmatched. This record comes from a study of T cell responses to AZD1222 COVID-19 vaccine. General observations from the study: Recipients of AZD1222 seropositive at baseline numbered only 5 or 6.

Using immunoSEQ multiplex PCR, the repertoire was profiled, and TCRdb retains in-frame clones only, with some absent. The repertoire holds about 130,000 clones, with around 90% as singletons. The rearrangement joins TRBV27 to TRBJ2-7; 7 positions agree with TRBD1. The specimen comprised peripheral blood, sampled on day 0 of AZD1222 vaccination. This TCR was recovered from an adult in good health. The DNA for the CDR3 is TGTGCCAGCAGTTTACGGACAGGCCACGAGCAGTACTTC. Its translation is CASSLRTGHEQYF.